This TCR beta chain was found in a study of molecular identifiers for immune sequencing clone quantification. With listed TCR primers and previously described methods, bulk TCR libraries were prepared. From the PCR reads, TCRdb called clonotypes with MiXCR, one entry per CDR3 protein. Of 65,000 to 70,000 distinct CDR3 sequences in the sample, about a sixth are singletons; the top ten hold approximately 1.5%. In this sample, this clonotype turned up many times. The V segment lost 2 bases and the J segment 12 bases; nucleotides outside the gene matches: 11. Germline V lookup: CDR1 MNHEY, CDR2 SMNVEV (reference sequence). CDR3 length: 15 residues.

The sequence derives from a human donor in good health. Some libraries in this study had Jurkat cell RNA spiked in. Sequencing was carried out using naive CD8+ T cells from blood, with Jurkat cell RNA spiked in. Sample subset: FACS-sorted CD8+CD4-CCR7+CD45RA+ naive T cells. J is TRBJ2-1 and V is TRBV27, with 9 bases aligning to TRBD1. This CDR3 reads CASSLRTGDDWSQFF. In nucleotides, the CDR3 is TGTGCCAGCAGTTTACGGACAGGGGACGATTGGTCGCAGTTCTTC.